Listed below are T cell receptor beta chains from one sample, sequenced in a study of T cell responses to AZD1222 COVID-19 vaccine. Repertoires were generated with immunoSEQ multiplex PCR, while TCRdb's copy carries only in-frame clones and drops some. The table has fewer than 150,000 clones, 70% to 90% seen once. The sample in question was peripheral blood, obtained 28 days after the second AZD1222 dose. The receptors originated from an adult who received the AZD1222 COVID-19 vaccine. The CDR3 runs from the conserved cysteine through the conserved F or W. A D gene is named only where the DNA matches it firmly. Some rows mark clone size as missing; the rest say once, few, many or name a class of expanded clone.

clone size,V gene,D gene,J gene,CDR3 DNA,CDR3 protein
-,TRBV10-3,-,TRBJ1-5,TGTGCCACGGGGACTGAAAATCAGCCCCAGCATTTT,CATGTENQPQHF
-,TRBV29-1,-,TRBJ1-1,TGCAGCGTTTTCCGGGATGTGGGTACTGAAGCTTTCTTT,CSVFRDVGTEAFF
-,TRBV5-1,-,TRBJ2-4,TGCGCCAGCAGCTTGGTTGGCGGCTCCAAAAACATTCAGTACTTC,CASSLVGGSKNIQYF
-,TRBV12-3/TRBV12-4,-,TRBJ1-4,TGTGCCAGCAGCGGGGGCTGGGAAAAACTGTTTTTT,CASSGGWEKLFF
-,TRBV29-1,TRBD1,TRBJ1-2,TGCAGCGTTGAGGCAGGGGGCAACTATGGCTACACCTTC,CSVEAGGNYGYTF
-,TRBV3-1/TRBV3-2,-,TRBJ2-7,TGTGCCAGCACCTCACAGGGACACGAGCAGTACTTC,CASTSQGHEQYF
-,TRBV3-1/TRBV3-2,TRBD2,TRBJ2-5,TGTGCCAGCAGCCAAGTGGCTCGGACTAGCGCTAATAAGACCCAGTACTTC,CASSQVARTSANKTQYF
-,TRBV24-1,-,TRBJ1-1,TGTGCCACCAGTGATTTAGTAGATGGAGGGGACACTGAAGCTTTCTTT,CATSDLVDGGDTEAFF
-,TRBV19,-,TRBJ1-5,TGTGCCAGTAGAATTTCCAGGGTTGATCAGCCCCAGCATTTT,CASRISRVDQPQHF
few,TRBV7-9,-,TRBJ1-2,TGTGCCAGCACCATATCGGGGGGGGAGAGTGGCTACACCTTC,CASTISGGESGYTF
-,TRBV6-5,-,TRBJ1-2,TGTGCCAGCACCCCAGGAGGTACGGCCTATGGCTACACCTTC,CASTPGGTAYGYTF
-,TRBV4-3,-,TRBJ2-1,TGCGCCAGCAGCCAAGTTTATGGACCAAACCCCAATGAGCAGTTCTTC,CASSQVYGPNPNEQFF
-,TRBV15,-,TRBJ1-6,TGTGCCACCAGCAGAGATAAGATCCGGGATTCACCCCTCCACTTT,CATSRDKIRDSPLHF
-,TRBV6-2/TRBV6-3,-,TRBJ1-1,TGTGCCAGCAGCACCATCACCGACGAAGCTTTCTTT,CASSTITDEAFF
-,TRBV19,-,TRBJ1-1,TGTGCCAGTACCCCCCGGGGGGCGGACACTGAAGCTTTCTTT,CASTPRGADTEAFF
-,TRBV6-6,-,TRBJ1-5,TGTGCCAGCTGCCGTCTGAGCAATCAGCCCCAGCATTTT,CASCRLSNQPQHF
-,TRBV7-9,TRBD1,TRBJ2-7,TGTGCCAGCAGCTTAATGGGACAGGACTACGAGCAGTACTTC,CASSLMGQDYEQYF
once,TRBV3-1/TRBV3-2,-,TRBJ1-2,TGTGCCAGCAGCCATTCTGGGGTGAACTATGGCTACACCTTC,CASSHSGVNYGYTF
-,TRBV5-4,-,TRBJ1-3,TGTGCCAGCAGCTTAGGAGGGGAACAACACTCTGGAAACACCATATATTTT,CASSLGGEQHSGNTIYF
-,TRBV15,-,TRBJ2-5,TGTGCCACCAGCAGAAGTGGGTCGGGCGAGACCCAGTACTTC,CATSRSGSGETQYF
-,TRBV7-3,TRBD1,TRBJ1-2,TGTGCCAGCAGCCCGCGGACAGGGGGCCTTGCCTATGGCTACACCTTC,CASSPRTGGLAYGYTF
-,TRBV10-1,-,TRBJ2-7,TGCGCCAGCAGTGAGTCAGGGGACCCGAGCTCCTACGAGCAGTACTTC,CASSESGDPSSYEQYF
-,TRBV29-1,-,TRBJ1-5,TGCAGCGTTTATGAGGTTGGGCAGCCCCAGCATTTT,CSVYEVGQPQHF
once,TRBV4-1,-,TRBJ2-2,TGCGCCAGCAGCTGGGACGGGACGATAAACACCGGGGAGCTGTTTTTT,CASSWDGTINTGELFF
-,TRBV6-2/TRBV6-3,TRBD2,TRBJ2-1,TGTGCCAGCAGTCAGCGGGGGGGCCCCTACAATGAGCAGTTCTTC,CASSQRGGPYNEQFF
-,TRBV7-9,TRBD1,TRBJ2-1,TGTGCCAGCAGCTTAGCACAGGGGTTCTACAATGAGCAGTTCTTC,CASSLAQGFYNEQFF
-,TRBV9,TRBD1,TRBJ2-7,TGTGCCAGCAGCGTAGGGACAGGTACCTACGAGCAGTACTTC,CASSVGTGTYEQYF
-,TRBV11-2,-,TRBJ2-5,TGTGCCAGCAGCTTAGATAGATGGGAGACCCAGTACTTC,CASSLDRWETQYF
few,TRBV18,TRBD1,TRBJ2-7,TGTGCCAGCTCCCCAGGGACAGGCTACGAGCAGTACTTC,CASSPGTGYEQYF
-,TRBV7-8,-,TRBJ2-3,TGTGCCAGCAGCTTAGCGCACTATACGCAGTATTTT,CASSLAHYTQYF
once,TRBV19,-,TRBJ1-6,TGTGCCAGTAGTAAGACACCAAACTATAATTCACCCCTCCACTTT,CASSKTPNYNSPLHF
-,TRBV6-6,-,TRBJ1-5,TGTGCCAGCACCGACGGGGTATACAATCAGCCCCAGCATTTT,CASTDGVYNQPQHF
-,TRBV12-3/TRBV12-4,-,TRBJ1-2,TGTGCCAGCAGCCCCACGGGGGGCGAAGGCTACACCTTC,CASSPTGGEGYTF